This is a list of T cell receptor beta chains from one sample in a study of OX40 agonist ivuxolimab in advanced cancers. Here immunoSEQ multiplex PCR was the method, and the copy in TCRdb shows in-frame clones only, minus some. The table lists tens of thousands of clones, 94% of them singletons. The sample consisted of CD4+ or CD8+ T cells sorted from blood, taken in a trial of the OX40 agonist ivuxolimab. These receptors were obtained from an adult with an advanced solid tumor such as melanoma, head and neck, liver or kidney cancer. CDR3s include the opening cysteine and the closing phenylalanine or tryptophan. D genes are given only for firm matches. Clone size is not always given. Where it is, it says once, few, many or a class for expanded clones.

clone size | J gene | CDR3 length | D gene | V gene | CDR3 protein | CDR3 DNA
- | TRBJ2-7 | 16 | TRBD1 | TRBV4-3 | CASSQDGGRGLYEQYF | TGCGCCAGCAGCCAAGATGGGGGCAGGGGGCTGTACGAGCAGTACTTC
- | TRBJ2-7 | 16 | TRBD1 | TRBV28 | CASSLWGTGDSYEQYF | TGTGCCAGCAGTTTGTGGGGGACAGGGGATTCCTACGAGCAGTACTTC
- | TRBJ1-2 | 15 | TRBD1 | TRBV4-1 | CASSQAPGTGGGYTF | TGCGCCAGCAGCCAAGCCCCCGGGACAGGGGGTGGCTACACCTTC
- | TRBJ2-6 | 16 | - | TRBV4-1 | CASSQEGSSGANVLTF | TGCGCCAGCAGCCAAGAAGGGAGCTCTGGGGCCAACGTCCTGACTTTC
- | TRBJ2-2 | 15 | - | TRBV29-1 | CSVERRGGSTGELFF | TGCAGCGTTGAGCGGAGGGGGGGGAGCACCGGGGAGCTGTTTTTT
- | TRBJ2-7 | 14 | - | TRBV5-4 | CASSQQGIPYEQYF | TGTGCCAGCAGCCAGCAGGGTATTCCCTACGAGCAGTACTTC
once | TRBJ2-1 | 15 | - | TRBV7-3 | CASSLYPLEGDEQFF | TGTGCCAGCAGCTTATACCCCTTAGAGGGAGATGAGCAGTTCTTC
- | TRBJ1-5 | 15 | - | TRBV4-1 | CASSPRATSNQPQHF | TGCGCCAGCAGTCCCCGGGCGACAAGCAATCAGCCCCAGCATTTT
- | TRBJ1-2 | 15 | TRBD1 | TRBV6-5 | CASSPTGVYPYGYTF | TGTGCCAGCAGCCCTACAGGGGTTTACCCCTATGGCTACACCTTC
- | TRBJ1-1 | 14 | TRBD1 | TRBV9 | CASSAGGGYTEAFF | TGTGCCAGCAGCGCAGGGGGCGGGTACACTGAAGCTTTCTTT
- | TRBJ1-2 | 14 | - | TRBV15 | CATSRDRTNYGYTF | TGTGCCACCAGCAGAGACAGGACTAACTATGGCTACACCTTC
- | TRBJ1-1 | 18 | - | TRBV4-2 | CASSQGGVRTGVNTEAFF | TGTGCCAGCAGCCAAGGAGGGGTGAGAACTGGGGTGAACACTGAAGCTTTCTTT
- | TRBJ1-1 | 14 | - | TRBV4-2 | CASSQEQGNTEAFF | TGTGCCAGCAGCCAGGAACAGGGGAACACTGAAGCTTTCTTT
- | TRBJ2-7 | 13 | - | TRBV19 | CATSGGWDYEQYF | TGTGCCACTTCTGGGGGATGGGACTACGAGCAGTACTTC
- | TRBJ2-1 | 15 | - | TRBV9 | CASSVAGLSYNEQFF | TGTGCCAGCAGCGTAGCGGGTCTATCCTACAATGAGCAGTTCTTC
- | TRBJ2-1 | 20 | TRBD2 | TRBV7-6 | CASSLEDTGGYPVRADEQFF | TGTGCCAGCAGCTTAGAGGATACGGGGGGATACCCGGTCCGGGCGGATGAGCAGTTCTTC
- | TRBJ2-2 | 16 | TRBD2 | TRBV7-2 | CASSLEASGGAWELFF | TGTGCCAGCAGCTTAGAGGCTAGCGGGGGGGCCTGGGAGCTGTTTTTT
- | TRBJ2-5 | 13 | - | TRBV4-3 | CASSQDSRETQYF | TGCGCCAGCAGCCAAGATAGTCGTGAGACCCAGTACTTC
- | TRBJ2-3 | 12 | - | TRBV7-9 | CASSPGTHTQYF | TGTGCCAGCAGCCCCGGGACGCATACGCAGTATTTT
- | TRBJ2-2 | 13 | - | TRBV7-2 | CASSLAGTGELFF | TGTGCCAGCAGCTTAGCGGGCACCGGGGAGCTGTTTTTT
- | TRBJ1-6 | 16 | TRBD1 | TRBV4-1 | CASSQVGTGGNSPLHF | TGCGCCAGCAGCCAAGTAGGGACAGGGGGCAATTCACCCCTCCACTTT
- | TRBJ1-1 | 13 | TRBD1 | TRBV30 | CACPGTGFDGAFF | TGTGCCTGTCCCGGGACAGGGTTCGACGGAGCTTTCTTT
- | TRBJ2-1 | 15 | - | TRBV5-1 | CASSLETPLNNEQFF | TGCGCCAGCAGCTTGGAGACACCCCTTAACAATGAGCAGTTCTTC
- | TRBJ1-1 | 13 | - | TRBV7-2 | CASSQPGRTEAFF | TGTGCCAGCAGCCAGCCAGGACGCACTGAAGCTTTCTTT